The 10 T cell receptor beta chains below come from one sample, sequenced in a study of long-term antiretroviral therapy in people with HIV. Running of the v3.0 immunoSEQ assay took place at survey level. The protocol was immunoSEQ multiplex PCR, while the TCRdb copy is restricted to in-frame clones and leaves out a portion. The sample has 42,000 or so clones; roughly 90% are singletons. The sequenced sample was unsorted PBMCs, obtained 1.2 years after starting antiretroviral therapy. The receptors derive from a woman in her 50s with HIV.

This chain joins TRBV2 and TRBJ1-2; possible D gene TRBD1, 6 bases. The V end lost 4 bases, the J end lost 0 bases, and 12 bases lay between the germline ends. Germline CDR1 SNHLY, CDR2 FYNNEI. The CDR3 runs 15 residues. CDR3 sequence: CASSVHPGANYGYTF. CDR3 DNA: TGTGCCAGCAGTGTACACCCAGGGGCTAACTATGGCTACACCTTC.

In its sample, this clone was seen once. V is TRBV19 and J is TRBJ2-2; maybe TRBD1 (5 bases). The CDR3 has 15 amino acids. V was clipped by 7 bases and J by 4 bases, with 16 bases between them. CDR1 and CDR2 from the germline V gene are LNHDA and SQIVND (reference sequence). CDR3 DNA sequence: TGTGCCAGTATACAGGATGGGGCGGCCACCGGGGAGCTGTTTTTT. Its translation: CASIQDGAATGELFF.

J is TRBJ2-6 and V is TRBV30; D not resolved. The CDR3 has 14 amino acids. The germline V and J ends were trimmed by 1 base and 2 bases, with 6 bases remaining between them. Germline V gives CDR1 GTSNPN, CDR2 SVGIG (reference sequence). The CDR3 bases are TGTGCCTGGAGTGCTGGTCCTGGGGCCAACGTCCTGACTTTC. It specifies CAWSAGPGANVLTF.

This clone came up a few times. The chain uses TRBV6-1 and TRBJ1-6; TRBD1 aligns across 8 bases. Germline CDR1 reads MNHNS; CDR2 reads SASEGT. V gave up 6 bases and J gave up 6 bases; unmatched junction bases: 7. The CDR3 is 15 amino acids. The CDR3 reads CASSQQGGSNSPLHF. The CDR3 nucleotides are TGTGCCAGCAGCCAACAGGGGGGATCTAATTCACCCCTCCACTTT.

About this clone: A junction end diverges from the germline sequence, so it may reflect a read error. CDR3 sequence: CSVNRDGNHILF. CDR3 bases: TGCAGCGTCAACCGGGACGGCAATCATATACTCTTT. J is TRBJ1-1 and V is TRBV29-1, with D perhaps TRBD1 (5 bases). This CDR3 is built from 12 residues. In germline, CDR1 is SQVTM, CDR2 ANQGSEA.

A remark on this clone: A read error may account for a junction end that differs from germline. The rearrangement uses TRBV7-7 and TRBJ2-5; D is unresolved. This CDR3 is 13 amino acids long. Germline loops: CDR1 SSHAT, CDR2 FNYEAQ (reference sequence). CDR3 nucleotide sequence: TGTGCTAGCAGCCCGATCCGCCAAGAGACCCAGTACTTC. This encodes CASSPIRQETQYF.

A few counts support this clone. The CDR3 nucleotides are TGTGCCAGCAGCTCACAGGGTTCTAACACCATATATTTT. Translated: CASSSQGSNTIYF. The chain couples TRBV5-4 to TRBJ1-3; D might be TRBD1 (6 bases). The CDR3 sequence is 13 residues long. V gave up 3 bases and J gave up 7 bases, with 11 bases separating them. Germline V gene sequence: CDR1 SGHNT, CDR2 YYREEE (reference sequence). The entire variable domain, with the rest obtained from reference TRBV5-4 and TRBJ1-3, is as follows: ETGVTQSPTHLIKTRGQQVTLRCSSQSGHNTVSWYQQALGQGPQFIFQYYREEENGRGNFPPRFSGLQFPNYSSELNVNALELDDSALYLCASSSQGSNTIYFGEGSWLTVV.

The gene calls are TRBV28 and TRBJ1-1; 10 bases match TRBD1. Germline CDR1 and CDR2: MDHEN and SYDVKM. V dropped 9 bases and J dropped 12; count of bases not matched to a gene: 7. The CDR3 is 11 residues long. CDR3: CASRQGARSFF. CDR3 bases: TGTGCCAGTCGACAGGGGGCGCGATCTTTCTTT.

V is TRBV7-6 and J is TRBJ1-1, with a weak D call TRBD1 (6 bases). The V end lost 0 bases, the J end lost 4 bases, and 15 bases lay between the germline ends. Germline V gene lookup returns CDR1 SGHVS and CDR2 FNYEAQ. The CDR3 runs to 16 residues. CDR3 DNA sequence: TGTGCCAGCAGCTTAGCGGGGGCGGGCGGAGGCACTGAAGCTTTCTTT. This sequence encodes CASSLAGAGGGTEAFF.

The gene calls are TRBV10-3 and TRBJ2-3, with D uncertain. The CDR3 contains 12 residues. Germline V gene data show CDR1 as ENHRY and CDR2 as SYGVKD. The V end lost 0 bases, the J end lost 3 bases, and 1 base lay between the germline ends. In nucleotides, the CDR3 is TGTGCCATCAGTGAGTCGACAGATACGCAGTATTTT. Translation gives CAISESTDTQYF.